These 5 T cell receptor beta chains were all obtained from the same sample, sequenced in a study of memory CD4+ T cells and cytomegalovirus serostatus. The method was immunoSEQ multiplex PCR; TCRdb's version includes in-frame clones alone and lacks a portion of them. Of tens of thousands of clones detected, about 81% appear once; the ten largest clones hold roughly 0.4%. Single viable CD3+CD4+CD8-CD45RO+ cells were sorted as the memory CD4+ T cells. Sample: memory CD4+ T cells from blood. The receptors originated from an adult in good health and CMV-seronegative.

This chain links TRBV7-2 with TRBJ2-7; the match to TRBD2 covers 14 bases. Germline lookup yields CDR1 SGHTA and CDR2 FQGNSA. CDR3 length equals 14 residues. V trimming: 4 bases; J trimming: 11 bases; junction bases outside the gene matches: 7. CDR3 sequence reads: CASSSGLAGGDKYF. CDR3 bases: TGTGCCAGCAGCTCAGGACTAGCGGGGGGTGATAAGTACTTC.

The rearrangement joins TRBV9 to TRBJ1-3; the match to TRBD1 covers 7 bases. The CDR3 consists of 19 residues. Germline CDR1 reads SGDLS; CDR2 reads YYNGEE. V lost 0 bases, J lost 0 bases, and 12 bases stayed unmatched. The CDR3, as DNA: TGTGCCAGCAGCGTAGGTTTATTGCGGGGACAGCGCTCTGGAAACACCATATATTTT. Its protein is CASSVGLLRGQRSGNTIYF.

The rearrangement joins TRBV20-1 to TRBJ2-1; no definite D call. CDR3 length: 11 residues. CDR1 is DFQATT and CDR2 is SNEGSKA in the germline V gene (reference sequence). V was cut by 8 bases and J by 3 bases, with 8 bases left in between. This CDR3 reads CSRSFYNEQFF. The CDR3 DNA follows: TGCAGTCGTTCGTTCTACAATGAGCAGTTCTTC.

The rearrangement joins TRBV7-6 to TRBJ2-1; D ambiguous. The CDR3 has 12 amino acids. CDR1 and CDR2 (germline): SGHVS, FNYEAQ. The V and J ends lost 8 bases and 2 bases respectively, with 7 bases between them. CDR3 loop: CASGVPYNEQFF. The CDR3 nucleotides read TGTGCCAGCGGGGTCCCCTACAATGAGCAGTTCTTC. Supplemented by reference TRBV7-6 and TRBJ2-1, the full variable domain reads GAGVSQSPRYKVTKRGQDVALRCDPISGHVSLYWYRQALGQGPEFLTYFNYEAQQDKSGLPNDRFSAERPEGSISTLTIQRTEQRDSAMYRCASGVPYNEQFFGPGTRLTVL.

This clone was seen once. The chain couples TRBV5-1 to TRBJ2-1, with D possibly being TRBD1 or TRBD2 (7 bases each). The CDR3 is 15 residues long. Trimming left V 4 bases short and J 8 bases short, with 19 bases between. Germline V gene lookup returns CDR1 SGHRS and CDR2 YFSETQ. CDR3 DNA sequence: TGCGCCAGCAGCCGTGGGGAGGGGGCGCTGGATGAGCAGTTCTTC. Protein sequence: CASSRGEGALDEQFF.